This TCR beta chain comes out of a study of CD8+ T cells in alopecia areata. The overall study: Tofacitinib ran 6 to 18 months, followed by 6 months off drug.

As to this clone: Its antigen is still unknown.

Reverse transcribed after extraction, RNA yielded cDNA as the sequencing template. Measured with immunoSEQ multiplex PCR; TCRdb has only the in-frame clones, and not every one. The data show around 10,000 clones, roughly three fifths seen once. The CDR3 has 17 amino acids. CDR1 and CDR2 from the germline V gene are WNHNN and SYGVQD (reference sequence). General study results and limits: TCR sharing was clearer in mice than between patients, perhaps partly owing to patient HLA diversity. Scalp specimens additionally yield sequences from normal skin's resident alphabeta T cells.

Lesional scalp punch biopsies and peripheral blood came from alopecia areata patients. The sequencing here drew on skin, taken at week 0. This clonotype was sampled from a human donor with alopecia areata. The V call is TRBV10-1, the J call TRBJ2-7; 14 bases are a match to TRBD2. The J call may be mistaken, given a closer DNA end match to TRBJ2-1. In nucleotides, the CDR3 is TGCGCCAGCAGTGGGGGGACTAGCGGGAGAGCCTACAATGAGCAGTTCTTC. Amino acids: CASSGGTSGRAYNEQFF.